The 20 T cell receptor beta chains presented below share a single source sample, sequenced in a study of early T cells in non-severe SARS-CoV-2 infection. TCRdb re-called the 5' RACE reads through MiXCR, storing one row per CDR3 protein. This table holds approximately 65,000 distinct CDR3 sequences, around 15% found once. Sample: whole blood. Receptors originate from an adult who was a healthcare worker with PCR-confirmed SARS-CoV-2 infection or an uninfected control (not recorded which).

This clonotype was detected a few times. V and J are TRBV29-1 and TRBJ1-1, with D tentatively TRBD1 (5 bases). CDR1 is SQVTM and CDR2 is ANQGSEA in the germline V gene. The CDR3 is 12 amino acids. Trimming removed 4 bases from V and 2 bases from J, with 8 bases in between. The DNA of the CDR3 is TGCAGCGTTGGCCAGGGTAACACTGAAGCTTTCTTT. Protein sequence: CSVGQGNTEAFF. The complete variable domain, with remaining parts taken from reference TRBV29-1 and TRBJ1-1, reads SAVISQKPSRDICQRGTSLTIQCQVDSQVTMMFWYRQQPGQSLTLIATANQGSEATYESGFVIDKFPISRPNLTFSTLTVSNMSPEDSSIYLCSVGQGNTEAFFGQGTRLTVV.

This clonotype was detected a few times. V is TRBV15 and J is TRBJ2-1; D perhaps matches TRBD1 (6 bases). With 4 bases removed from V and 15 bases from J, the gap between germline ends came to 16 bases. Per the germline V gene, CDR1 is LNHNV and CDR2 is YYDKDF (reference sequence). The CDR3 loop spans 12 amino acids. CDR3: CATSNDRRGTFF. The CDR3 nucleotides are TGTGCCACCAGCAACGACAGGCGTGGGACGTTCTTC.

This clonotype has ten or more counts. This sequence joins TRBV18 and TRBJ2-7, with a tentative D call TRBD1 (5 bases). There are 12 residues in the CDR3. CDR1 is KGHSH, CDR2 LQKENI, per germline. Trimming stripped 4 bases from V and 4 bases from J, with 8 bases between. The CDR3, as DNA: TGTGCCAGCTCACAACAGGATTACGAGCAGTACTTC. Translated, it gives CASSQQDYEQYF.

The rearrangement uses TRBV3-1 and TRBJ1-2, with D unresolved. This CDR3 is 13 amino acids long. CDR1 LGHDT and CDR2 YNNKEL come from the germline V gene (reference sequence). V lost 3 bases, J lost 2 bases, and 7 bases lay in between. CDR3 residues: CASSHDQNYGYTF. The CDR3 DNA reads as TGTGCCAGCAGCCACGACCAGAACTATGGCTACACCTTC.

The sample holds many counts of this clonotype. The chain carries TRBV18 and TRBJ1-5; D gene unclear. CDR1 is KGHSH and CDR2 is LQKENI in the germline V gene. Trimming took 3 bases from V and 4 from J, leaving 7 bases between them. This CDR3 region has 13 residues. The CDR3 region has the DNA TGTGCCAGCTCACCCGAGATTAATCAGCCCCAGCATTTT. Translation: CASSPEINQPQHF.

The V gene is TRBV28, the J gene TRBJ1-5; no reliable D call. Germline V gene data show CDR1 as MDHEN and CDR2 as SYDVKM. With 0 bases removed from V and 2 bases from J, the gap between germline ends came to 8 bases. The CDR3 covers 15 residues. The CDR3 DNA reads TGTGCCAGCAGTTTATGGGTGGAGGGCAATCAGCCCCAGCATTTT. Protein product: CASSLWVEGNQPQHF.

This clonotype was recorded a few times. The rearrangement joins TRBV20-1 to TRBJ1-2; 7 positions agree with TRBD1. From germline, CDR1 is DFQATT and CDR2 SNEGSKA (reference sequence). With V trimmed by 0 bases and J by 6 bases, 16 bases remained unmatched. CDR3 size: 17 residues. CDR3 bases: TGCAGTGCTAGAGACCCCTTTAACGACAGGGATAGGAATGGCTACACCTTC. Translation gives CSARDPFNDRDRNGYTF.

This clonotype was observed many times. This chain links TRBV7-2 with TRBJ1-1; D unresolved. Trimming stripped 5 bases from V and 0 bases from J, with 13 bases between. CDR3 size: 15 residues. Germline V gene lookup returns CDR1 SGHTA and CDR2 FQGNSA. CDR3 nucleotide sequence: TGTGCCAGCAGCCCTGATCCGGGGTTGAACACTGAAGCTTTCTTT. It specifies CASSPDPGLNTEAFF.

The chain combines TRBV5-1 with TRBJ1-5, with D unclear. Germline V gene data show CDR1 as SGHRS and CDR2 as YFSETQ. Trimming pared 4 bases from V and 4 bases from J, leaving 9 bases between. The CDR3 covers 13 residues. The CDR3 reads CASSPNFNQPQHF. CDR3 DNA: TGCGCCAGCAGCCCCAACTTTAATCAGCCCCAGCATTTT.

The rearrangement links TRBV7-9 to TRBJ2-7, with a possible D match to TRBD1 (6 bases). Per germline, CDR1 SEHNR and CDR2 FQNEAQ (reference sequence). The CDR3 length is 13 residues. The V end was cut by 2 bases, the J end by 9 bases, with 14 bases between. CDR3 region: CASSLSQGRGQYF. CDR3 nucleotide sequence: TGTGCCAGCAGCTTATCACAGGGACGGGGGCAGTACTTC.

This chain links TRBV7-3 with TRBJ2-2; 7 positions match TRBD2. J was trimmed by 2 bases and V by 5 bases; bases with no gene match: 2. The germline CDR1 and CDR2 sequences are SGHTA and FQGTGA. CDR3 length equals 14 residues. CDR3 loop: CASSLAVNTGELFF. CDR3 in DNA: TGTGCCAGCAGCCTAGCGGTTAACACCGGGGAGCTGTTTTTT.

This clonotype was observed a handful of times. The chain is built from TRBV13 and TRBJ2-1; 8 bases line up with TRBD1. V lost 4 bases, J lost 4 bases, and 12 bases stayed unmatched. The V gene's germline CDR1 is PRHDT and CDR2 FYEKMQ (reference sequence). The CDR3 length is 17 residues. This chain's CDR3 is CASSSKKQGDFYNEQFF. CDR3 in DNA: TGTGCCAGCAGCTCCAAAAAACAGGGGGATTTTTACAATGAGCAGTTCTTC.

This chain connects TRBV6-1 to TRBJ2-3; D is possibly TRBD2 (6 bases). V dropped 3 bases and J dropped 3 bases, with 10 bases sitting between them. There are 14 residues in the CDR3. CDR1 and CDR2 from the germline V gene are MNHNS and SASEGT. The CDR3 reads CASSEGGKTDTQYF. The CDR3 DNA reads as TGTGCCAGCAGTGAGGGGGGTAAGACAGATACGCAGTATTTT.

This chain connects TRBV20-1 to TRBJ1-1; D is uncertain. The germline CDR1 and CDR2 sequences are DFQATT and SNEGSKA (reference sequence). Trimming took off 6 bases at V and 1 base at J, with 15 bases between the two ends. The CDR3 sequence is 14 residues long. CDR3 region: CSATPQVTNTEAFF. The CDR3, as DNA: TGCAGTGCCACCCCCCAGGTCACGAACACTGAAGCTTTCTTT.

This clonotype was found many times. The V call is TRBV2, the J call TRBJ1-1, with D possibly matching TRBD1 (6 bases). Germline assignment: CDR1 SNHLY and CDR2 FYNNEI. CDR3 length: 14 amino acids. V was clipped by 11 bases and J by 1 base, with 17 bases between them. The CDR3 DNA follows: TGTGCCCAGCAAAGGACAGCCGAGAACACTGAAGCTTTCTTT. It codes for CAQQRTAENTEAFF. Combining the CDR3 with reference TRBV2 and TRBJ1-1 gives the whole variable domain EPEVTQTPSHQVTQMGQEVILRCVPISNHLYFYWYRQILGQKVEFLVSFYNNEISEKSEIFDDQFSVERPDGSNFTLKIRSTKLEDSAMYFCAQQRTAENTEAFFGQGTRLTVV.

The CDR3 DNA sequence: TGTGCCAGCAGTTTACAGGCTAATGAAAAACTGTTTTTT. It yields the protein CASSLQANEKLFF. This sequence joins TRBV12-3 or TRBV12-4 and TRBJ1-4; D is unclear. Trimming cost V 2 bases and J 3 bases, with 4 bases left between them. CDR3 size: 13 residues.

This clonotype has ten or more counts. The chain carries TRBV6-6 and TRBJ1-5; 10 bases are shared with TRBD1. There are 15 residues in the CDR3. J lost 11 bases, V lost 7 bases, and 14 bases had no gene match. Germline CDR1 is MNHNY and CDR2 is SVGAGI (reference sequence). The CDR3 nucleotides are TGTGCCAGCATTTCGCCCGGGACAGGGGAAGTAGCCCAGCATTTT. Its protein product is CASISPGTGEVAQHF.

This clonotype was found many times. The V and J genes are TRBV11-2 and TRBJ2-7; D is possibly TRBD1 (6 bases). The germline V gene has CDR1 SGHAT and CDR2 FQNNGV. The CDR3 extends over 17 amino acids. The ends were cut back, 1 base at V and 2 bases at J, with 18 bases in the middle. CDR3: CASSLGGPRQATYEQYF. The CDR3 region has the DNA TGTGCCAGCAGCTTAGGGGGCCCCCGACAGGCGACCTACGAGCAGTACTTC.

This clonotype has a handful of counts. The chain combines TRBV6-6 with TRBJ1-2; D is undetermined. V lost 7 bases and J 0 bases, leaving 12 bases between the germline ends. The germline CDR1 and CDR2 sequences are MNHNY and SVGAGI (reference sequence). CDR3 length: 14 residues. The CDR3 coding sequence is TGTGCCAGCACCATATCACCGGCTAACTATGGCTACACCTTC. Amino acid sequence: CASTISPANYGYTF.

The genes are TRBV20-1 and TRBJ1-2, with D maybe TRBD1 (5 bases). The CDR3 spans 12 residues. Per the germline V gene, CDR1 is DFQATT and CDR2 is SNEGSKA (reference sequence). V was clipped by 5 bases and J by 4 bases, with 11 bases between them. The CDR3 DNA follows: TGCAGTGCTGGTCGACAGAGCTATGGCTACACCTTC. This gives the protein CSAGRQSYGYTF.